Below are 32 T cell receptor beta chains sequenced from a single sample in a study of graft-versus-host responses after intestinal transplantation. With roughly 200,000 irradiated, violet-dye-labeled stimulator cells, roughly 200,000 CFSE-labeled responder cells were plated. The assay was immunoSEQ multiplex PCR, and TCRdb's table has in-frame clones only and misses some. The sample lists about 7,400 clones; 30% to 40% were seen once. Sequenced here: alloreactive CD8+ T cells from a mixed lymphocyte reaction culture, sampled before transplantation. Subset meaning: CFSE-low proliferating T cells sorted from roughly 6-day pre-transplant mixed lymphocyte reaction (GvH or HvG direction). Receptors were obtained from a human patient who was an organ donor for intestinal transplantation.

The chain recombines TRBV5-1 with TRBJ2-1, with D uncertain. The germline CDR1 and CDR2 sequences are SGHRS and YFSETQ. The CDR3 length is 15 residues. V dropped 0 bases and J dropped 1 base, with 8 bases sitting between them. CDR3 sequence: CASSLVAESYNEQFF. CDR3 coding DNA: TGCGCCAGCAGCTTGGTGGCCGAATCCTACAATGAGCAGTTCTTC.

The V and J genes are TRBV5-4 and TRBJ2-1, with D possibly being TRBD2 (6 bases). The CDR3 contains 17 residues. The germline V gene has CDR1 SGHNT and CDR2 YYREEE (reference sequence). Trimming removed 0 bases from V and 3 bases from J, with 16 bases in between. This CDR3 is CASSLGRDSPFYNEQFF. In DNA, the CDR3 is TGTGCCAGCAGCTTGGGTAGGGACTCACCATTCTACAATGAGCAGTTCTTC.

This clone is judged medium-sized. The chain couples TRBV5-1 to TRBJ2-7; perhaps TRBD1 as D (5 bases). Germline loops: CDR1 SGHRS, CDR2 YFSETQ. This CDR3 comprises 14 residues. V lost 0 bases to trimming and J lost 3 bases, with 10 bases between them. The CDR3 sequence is CASSLGQGIYEQYF. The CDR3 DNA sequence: TGCGCCAGCAGCTTGGGTCAGGGAATCTACGAGCAGTACTTC. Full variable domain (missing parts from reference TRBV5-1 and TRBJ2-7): KAGVTQTPRYLIKTRGQQVTLSCSPISGHRSVSWYQQTPGQGLQFLFEYFSETQRNKGNFPGRFSGRQFSNSRSEMNVSTLELGDSALYLCASSLGQGIYEQYFGPGTRLTVT.

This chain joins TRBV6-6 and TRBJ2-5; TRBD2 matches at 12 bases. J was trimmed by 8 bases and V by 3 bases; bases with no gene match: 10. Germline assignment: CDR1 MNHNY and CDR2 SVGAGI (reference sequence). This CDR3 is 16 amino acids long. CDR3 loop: CASSYLRTSGVGTQYF. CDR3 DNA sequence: TGTGCCAGCAGTTATTTAAGGACTAGCGGGGTTGGAACCCAGTACTTC.

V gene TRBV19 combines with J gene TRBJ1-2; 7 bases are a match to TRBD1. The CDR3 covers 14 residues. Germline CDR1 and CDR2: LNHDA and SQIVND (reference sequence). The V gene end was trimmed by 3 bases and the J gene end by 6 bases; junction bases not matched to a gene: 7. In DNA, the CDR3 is TGTGCCAGTAGTATTAGGGGGCGGCTCGATGGCTACACCTTC. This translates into CASSIRGRLDGYTF.

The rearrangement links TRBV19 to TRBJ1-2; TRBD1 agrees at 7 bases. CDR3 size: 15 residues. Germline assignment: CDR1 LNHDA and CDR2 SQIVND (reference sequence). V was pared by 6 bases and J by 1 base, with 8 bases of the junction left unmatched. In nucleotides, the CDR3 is TGTGCCAGTAGCCTTCGACAGGGCGGTAACTATGGCTACACCTTC. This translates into CASSLRQGGNYGYTF.

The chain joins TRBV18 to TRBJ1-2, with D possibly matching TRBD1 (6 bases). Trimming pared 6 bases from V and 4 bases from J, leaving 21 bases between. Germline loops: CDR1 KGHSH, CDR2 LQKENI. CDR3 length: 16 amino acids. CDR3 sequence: CASSPLWGPTLYGYTF. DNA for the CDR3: TGTGCCAGCTCGCCGCTCTGGGGGCCGACCCTCTATGGCTACACCTTC.

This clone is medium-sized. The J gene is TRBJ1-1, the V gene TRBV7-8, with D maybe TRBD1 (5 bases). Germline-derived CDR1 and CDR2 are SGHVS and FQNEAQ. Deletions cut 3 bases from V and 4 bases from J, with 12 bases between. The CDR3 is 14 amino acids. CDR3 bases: TGTGCCAGCAGCTTCGGGGGAGTGAGCACTGAAGCTTTCTTT. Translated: CASSFGGVSTEAFF.

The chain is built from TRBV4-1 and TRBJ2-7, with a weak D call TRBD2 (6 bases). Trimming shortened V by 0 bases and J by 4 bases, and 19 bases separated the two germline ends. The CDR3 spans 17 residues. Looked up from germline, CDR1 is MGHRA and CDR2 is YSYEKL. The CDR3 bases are TGCGCCAGCAGCCAAGAACTTTTCGTGGAGGGTGCATACGAGCAGTACTTC. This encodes CASSQELFVEGAYEQYF.

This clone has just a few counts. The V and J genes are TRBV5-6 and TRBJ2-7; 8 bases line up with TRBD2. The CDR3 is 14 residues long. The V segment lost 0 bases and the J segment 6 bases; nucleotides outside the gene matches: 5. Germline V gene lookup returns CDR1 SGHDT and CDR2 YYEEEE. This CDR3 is CASSLGGRFTEQYF. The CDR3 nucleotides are TGTGCCAGCAGCTTGGGCGGGAGGTTTACCGAGCAGTACTTC.

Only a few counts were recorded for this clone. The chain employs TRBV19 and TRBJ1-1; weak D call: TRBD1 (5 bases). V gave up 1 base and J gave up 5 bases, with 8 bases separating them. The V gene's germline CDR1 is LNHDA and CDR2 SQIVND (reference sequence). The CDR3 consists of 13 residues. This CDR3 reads CASSIGGGTEAFF. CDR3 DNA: TGTGCCAGTAGTATAGGGGGGGGAACTGAAGCTTTCTTT. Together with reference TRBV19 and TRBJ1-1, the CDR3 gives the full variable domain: DGGITQSPKYLFRKEGQNVTLSCEQNLNHDAMYWYRQDPGQGLRLIYYSQIVNDFQKGDIAEGYSVSREKKESFPLTVTSAQKNPTAFYLCASSIGGGTEAFFGQGTRLTVV.

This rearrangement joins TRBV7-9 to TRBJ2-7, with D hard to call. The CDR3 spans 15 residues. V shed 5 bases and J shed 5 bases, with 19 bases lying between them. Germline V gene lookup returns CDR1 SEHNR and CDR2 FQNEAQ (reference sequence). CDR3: CASSAQLTLQNEQYF. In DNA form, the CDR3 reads TGTGCCAGCAGCGCCCAGTTGACCCTACAGAACGAGCAGTACTTC.

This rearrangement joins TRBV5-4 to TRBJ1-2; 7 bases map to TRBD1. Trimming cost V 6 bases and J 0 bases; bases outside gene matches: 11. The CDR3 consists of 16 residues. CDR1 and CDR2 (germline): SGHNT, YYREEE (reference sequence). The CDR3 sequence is CASTRAWDRPNYGYTF. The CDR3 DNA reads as TGTGCCAGCACCCGGGCTTGGGACAGACCTAACTATGGCTACACCTTC.

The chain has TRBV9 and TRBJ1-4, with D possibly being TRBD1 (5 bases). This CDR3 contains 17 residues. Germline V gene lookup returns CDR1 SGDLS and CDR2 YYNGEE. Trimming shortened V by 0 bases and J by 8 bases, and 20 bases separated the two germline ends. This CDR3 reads CASSVGGGGTFEEKLFF. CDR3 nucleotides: TGTGCCAGCAGCGTAGGAGGAGGAGGGACGTTCGAGGAAAAACTGTTTTTT. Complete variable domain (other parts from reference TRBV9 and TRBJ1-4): DSGVTQTPKHLITATGQRVTLRCSPRSGDLSVYWYQQSLDQGLQFLIQYYNGEERAKGNILERFSAQQFPDLHSELNLSSLELGDSALYFCASSVGGGGTFEEKLFFGSGTQLSVL.

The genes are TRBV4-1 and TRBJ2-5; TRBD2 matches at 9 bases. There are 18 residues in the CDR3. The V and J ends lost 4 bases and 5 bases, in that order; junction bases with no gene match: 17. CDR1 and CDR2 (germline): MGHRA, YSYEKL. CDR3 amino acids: CASSPKHLAGIGRETQYF. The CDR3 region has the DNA TGCGCCAGCAGCCCGAAACATCTAGCGGGAATCGGTAGGGAGACCCAGTACTTC.

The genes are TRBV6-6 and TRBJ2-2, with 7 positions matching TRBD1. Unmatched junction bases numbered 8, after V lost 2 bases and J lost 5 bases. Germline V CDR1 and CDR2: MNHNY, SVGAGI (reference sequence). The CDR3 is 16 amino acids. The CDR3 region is CASSYPDRAWTGELFF. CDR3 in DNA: TGTGCCAGCAGTTACCCTGACAGGGCTTGGACCGGGGAGCTGTTTTTT.

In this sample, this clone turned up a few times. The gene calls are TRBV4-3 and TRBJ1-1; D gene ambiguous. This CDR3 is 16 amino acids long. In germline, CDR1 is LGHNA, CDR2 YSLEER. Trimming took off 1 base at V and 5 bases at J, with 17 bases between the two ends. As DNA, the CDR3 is TGCGCCAGCAGCCAAGTCCTCTGGAGAGCAGAGACTGAAGCTTTCTTT. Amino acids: CASSQVLWRAETEAFF.

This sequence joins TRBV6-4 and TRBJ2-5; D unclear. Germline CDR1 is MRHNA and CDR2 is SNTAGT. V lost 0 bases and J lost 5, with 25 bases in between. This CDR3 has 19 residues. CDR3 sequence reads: CASSDSTRGRELDGETQYF. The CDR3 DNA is TGTGCCAGCAGTGACTCGACTCGAGGCAGAGAGCTTGATGGGGAGACCCAGTACTTC.

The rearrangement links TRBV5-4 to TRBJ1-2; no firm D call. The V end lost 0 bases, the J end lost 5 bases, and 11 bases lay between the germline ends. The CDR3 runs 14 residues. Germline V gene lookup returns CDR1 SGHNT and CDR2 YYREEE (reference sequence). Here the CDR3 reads CASSLVAGEYGYTF. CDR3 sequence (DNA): TGTGCCAGCAGCTTGGTCGCAGGCGAGTATGGCTACACCTTC.

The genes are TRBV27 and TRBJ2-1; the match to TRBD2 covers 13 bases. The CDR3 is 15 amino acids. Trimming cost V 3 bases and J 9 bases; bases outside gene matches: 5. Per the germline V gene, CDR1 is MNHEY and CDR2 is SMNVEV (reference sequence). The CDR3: CASSLRTSGRLEQFF. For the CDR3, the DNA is TGTGCCAGCAGTTTGAGGACTAGCGGGAGACTTGAGCAGTTCTTC.

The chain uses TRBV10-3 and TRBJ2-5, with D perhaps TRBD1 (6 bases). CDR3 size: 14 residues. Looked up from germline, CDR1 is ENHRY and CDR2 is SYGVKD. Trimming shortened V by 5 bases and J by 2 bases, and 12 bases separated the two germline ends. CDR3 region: CAISLSGEQETQYF. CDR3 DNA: TGTGCCATCAGTCTCTCAGGGGAGCAAGAGACCCAGTACTTC.

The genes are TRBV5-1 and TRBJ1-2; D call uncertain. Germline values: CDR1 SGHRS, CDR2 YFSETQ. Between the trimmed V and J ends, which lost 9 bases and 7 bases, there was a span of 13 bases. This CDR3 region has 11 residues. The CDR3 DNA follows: TGCGCCACCAAGGAGGCCGGTGGCTACACCTTC. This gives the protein CATKEAGGYTF.

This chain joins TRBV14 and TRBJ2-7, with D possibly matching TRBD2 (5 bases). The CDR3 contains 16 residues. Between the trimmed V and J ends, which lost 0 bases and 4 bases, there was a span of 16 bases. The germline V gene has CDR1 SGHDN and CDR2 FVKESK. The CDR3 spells CASSQDLSGKIYEQYF. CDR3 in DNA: TGTGCCAGCAGCCAAGACTTGTCGGGGAAGATATACGAGCAGTACTTC.

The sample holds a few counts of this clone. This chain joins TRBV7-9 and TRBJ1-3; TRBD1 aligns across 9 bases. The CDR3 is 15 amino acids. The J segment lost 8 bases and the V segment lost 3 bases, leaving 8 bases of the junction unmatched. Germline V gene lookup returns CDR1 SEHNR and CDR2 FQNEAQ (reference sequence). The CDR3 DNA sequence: TGTGCCAGCAGCTTCGGGACAGGGTGGCCGTACACCATATATTTT. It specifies CASSFGTGWPYTIYF.

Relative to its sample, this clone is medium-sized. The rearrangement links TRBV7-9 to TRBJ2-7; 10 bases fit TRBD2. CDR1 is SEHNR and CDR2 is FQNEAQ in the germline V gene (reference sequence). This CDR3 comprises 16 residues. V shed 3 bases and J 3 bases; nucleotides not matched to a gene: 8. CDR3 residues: CASSFGLAEHIYEQYF. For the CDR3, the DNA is TGTGCCAGCAGCTTCGGACTAGCGGAACATATCTACGAGCAGTACTTC.

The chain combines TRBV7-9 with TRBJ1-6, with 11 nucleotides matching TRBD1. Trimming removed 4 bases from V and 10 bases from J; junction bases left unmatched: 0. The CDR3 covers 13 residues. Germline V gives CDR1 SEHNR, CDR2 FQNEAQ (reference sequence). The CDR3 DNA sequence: TGTGCCAGCAGCTGGACAGGGGGCTCACCCCTCCACTTT. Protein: CASSWTGGSPLHF.

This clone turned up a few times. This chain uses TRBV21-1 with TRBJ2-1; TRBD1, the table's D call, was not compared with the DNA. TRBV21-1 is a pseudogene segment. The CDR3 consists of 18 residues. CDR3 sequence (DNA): TGTGCCAGCAGCAAAGTAGGCCCGATCAACAGCTCCTACAATGAGCAGTTCTTC. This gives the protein CASSKVGPINSSYNEQFF.

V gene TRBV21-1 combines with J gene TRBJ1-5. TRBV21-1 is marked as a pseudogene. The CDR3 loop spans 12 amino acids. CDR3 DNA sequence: TGTGCCAGCAGCAATTACAATCAGCCCCAGCATTTT. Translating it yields CASSNYNQPQHF.

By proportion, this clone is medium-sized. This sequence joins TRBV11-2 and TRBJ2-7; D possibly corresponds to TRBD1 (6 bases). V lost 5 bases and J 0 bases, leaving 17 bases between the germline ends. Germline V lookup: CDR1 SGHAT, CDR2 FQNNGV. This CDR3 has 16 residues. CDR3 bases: TGTGCCAGCAGCGGAGGTGACAGGCCCTACTCCTACGAGCAGTACTTC. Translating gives CASSGGDRPYSYEQYF.

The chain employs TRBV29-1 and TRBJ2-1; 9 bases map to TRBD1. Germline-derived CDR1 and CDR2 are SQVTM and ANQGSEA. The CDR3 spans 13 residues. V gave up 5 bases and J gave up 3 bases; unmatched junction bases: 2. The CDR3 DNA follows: TGCAGCGTTACAGGGGGCCTCTACAATGAGCAGTTCTTC. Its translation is CSVTGGLYNEQFF.

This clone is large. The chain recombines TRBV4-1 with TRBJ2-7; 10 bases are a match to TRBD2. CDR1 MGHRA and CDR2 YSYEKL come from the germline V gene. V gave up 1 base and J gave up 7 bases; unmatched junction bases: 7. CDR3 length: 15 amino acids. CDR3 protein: CASSQVASGSREQYF. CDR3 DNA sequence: TGCGCCAGCAGCCAAGTCGCTAGCGGGAGTCGTGAGCAGTACTTC.

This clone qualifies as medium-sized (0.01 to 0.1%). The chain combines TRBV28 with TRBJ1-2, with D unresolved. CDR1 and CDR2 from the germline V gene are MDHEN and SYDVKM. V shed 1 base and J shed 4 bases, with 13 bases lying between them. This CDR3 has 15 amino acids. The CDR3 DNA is TGTGCCAGCAGTTTATATCCGGGGTCGATCTATGGCTACACCTTC. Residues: CASSLYPGSIYGYTF.